Below are 4 T cell receptor beta chains sequenced from a single sample in a study of cytomegalovirus exposure and HLA in healthy donors. The PCR employed 60 Vbeta primers together with 13 Jbeta primers. Profiled with immunoSEQ multiplex PCR; TCRdb holds only in-frame clones, not every one. The top ten clones hold approximately 1.2% of a sample with around 89,000 clones, 81% of them seen once. The source material was PBMCs. The receptors come from a girl aged 2-10 years in good health and CMV-seropositive.

J is TRBJ2-7 and V is TRBV2; 10 bases map to TRBD2. The J segment lost 2 bases and the V segment lost 3 bases, leaving 4 bases of the junction unmatched. Germline V gives CDR1 SNHLY, CDR2 FYNNEI. The CDR3 is 15 residues long. CDR3 sequence: CASSDPAGGAYEQYF. For the CDR3, the DNA is TGTGCCAGCAGTGACCCAGCGGGAGGGGCCTACGAGCAGTACTTC. Together with reference TRBV2 and TRBJ2-7, the CDR3 gives the full variable domain: EPEVTQTPSHQVTQMGQEVILRCVPISNHLYFYWYRQILGQKVEFLVSFYNNEISEKSEIFDDQFSVERPDGSNFTLKIRSTKLEDSAMYFCASSDPAGGAYEQYFGPGTRLTVT.

The chain recombines TRBV30 with TRBJ2-3, with 7 bases matching TRBD2. The V gene end was trimmed by 0 bases and the J gene end by 2 bases; junction bases not matched to a gene: 2. Germline V gives CDR1 GTSNPN, CDR2 SVGIG (reference sequence). The CDR3 consists of 14 residues. The CDR3 region is CAWSVTSTTDTQYF. Here the CDR3 DNA reads TGTGCCTGGAGTGTGACTAGCACCACAGATACGCAGTATTTT.

A few counts support this clone. The chain uses TRBV5-1 and TRBJ2-7, with D perhaps TRBD1 (5 bases). V was pared by 3 bases and J by 0 bases, with 10 bases between. The CDR3 runs to 14 residues. Germline values: CDR1 SGHRS, CDR2 YFSETQ. CDR3 in amino acids: CASSWLTDSYEQYF. CDR3 bases: TGCGCCAGCAGCTGGCTGACAGACTCCTACGAGCAGTACTTC.

This clone has only a few counts. The J gene is TRBJ1-2, the V gene TRBV19, with a weak D call TRBD1 (5 bases). With 6 bases removed from V and 0 bases from J, the gap between germline ends came to 23 bases. Germline CDR1 and CDR2: LNHDA and SQIVND (reference sequence). The CDR3 is 18 amino acids. CDR3 bases: TGTGCCAGTAGCGAATACGGCTTCAAGGGGTTCGCTAACTATGGCTACACCTTC. It codes for CASSEYGFKGFANYGYTF.